The next 30 T cell receptor beta chains were all read from a single sample in a study of technical replicates of blood from a handful of donors. Measured with immunoSEQ multiplex PCR; TCRdb has only the in-frame clones, and not every one. The sample includes around 95,000 clones, over 85% of them seen just once. Sample: T cells isolated from PBMCs. These receptors all come from a human donor in good health.

This chain links TRBV6-5 with TRBJ1-5; tentatively, D is TRBD1 (5 bases). The CDR3 runs 15 residues. Per germline, CDR1 MNHEY and CDR2 SVGAGI. V was pared by 5 bases and J by 0 bases, with 11 bases between. CDR3: CASSRQFNSNQPQHF. The DNA for the CDR3 is TGTGCCAGCAGTCGACAGTTTAATAGCAATCAGCCCCAGCATTTT.

The chain joins TRBV27 to TRBJ2-1; 8 bases agree with TRBD2. J gave up 2 bases and V 8 bases, and 11 bases lay outside the gene matches. CDR1 MNHEY and CDR2 SMNVEV come from the germline V gene (reference sequence). CDR3 length: 16 residues. In nucleotides, the CDR3 is TGTGCCAGCCGTACCCTCGGGGGGGGCACCTACAATGAGCAGTTCTTC. Translated, it gives CASRTLGGGTYNEQFF.

V is TRBV7-3 and J is TRBJ2-3, with 14 bases identical to TRBD2. The V segment lost 3 bases and the J segment 7 bases; nucleotides outside the gene matches: 9. Germline loops: CDR1 SGHTA, CDR2 FQGTGA. The length of the CDR3 is 17 residues. The CDR3 region is CASSLATSGGAPHTQYF. The CDR3 nucleotides are TGTGCCAGCAGCTTGGCGACTAGCGGGGGGGCTCCACATACGCAGTATTTT.

V is TRBV29-1 and J is TRBJ2-6; 8 positions match TRBD1. Germline lookup yields CDR1 SQVTM and CDR2 ANQGSEA. After removal of 4 bases from V and 1 base from J, the junction contained 6 bases not matched to a gene. The CDR3 has 16 amino acids. This chain's CDR3 is CSVGDRGPSGANVLTF. The CDR3 bases are TGCAGCGTTGGTGACAGGGGTCCTTCTGGGGCCAACGTCCTGACTTTC.

The CDR3: CASRQNTEAFF. CDR3 nucleotides: TGTGCCAGCAGACAGAACACTGAAGCTTTCTTT. The chain uses TRBV6-6 and TRBJ1-1; no definite D call. From germline, CDR1 is MNHNY and CDR2 SVGAGI (reference sequence). CDR3 size: 11 residues. With 6 bases removed from V and 1 base from J, the gap between germline ends came to 3 bases.

The CDR3 sequence: CAWSNTGGYTEAFF. The CDR3, as DNA: TGTGCCTGGAGCAACACAGGGGGCTACACTGAAGCTTTCTTT. The rearrangement links TRBV30 to TRBJ1-1, with 9 nucleotides matching TRBD1. Trimming took 3 bases from V and 3 from J; bases not matched to a gene: 5. The V gene's germline CDR1 is GTSNPN and CDR2 SVGIG (reference sequence). This CDR3 comprises 14 residues.

The gene calls are TRBV5-4 and TRBJ2-5; D call uncertain. The ends were cut back, 1 base at V and 4 bases at J, with 5 bases in the middle. The CDR3 is 12 amino acids. CDR1 is SGHNT and CDR2 is YYREEE in the germline V gene (reference sequence). The CDR3 DNA sequence: TGTGCCAGCAGCTTGAAGAGAGAGACCCAGTACTTC. Amino acid sequence: CASSLKRETQYF.

The chain recombines TRBV7-9 with TRBJ2-5, with D unresolved. CDR1 and CDR2 from the germline V gene are SEHNR and FQNEAQ (reference sequence). V lost 8 bases and J lost 4, with 5 bases in between. The CDR3 has 10 residues. The CDR3 sequence is CASRGETQYF. The CDR3, as DNA: TGTGCCAGCCGCGGAGAGACCCAGTACTTC.

The V gene is TRBV19, the J gene TRBJ2-7, with 10 nucleotides matching TRBD2. J was trimmed by 7 bases and V by 6 bases; bases with no gene match: 9. Germline V CDR1 and CDR2: LNHDA, SQIVND (reference sequence). This CDR3 region has 14 residues. The CDR3 DNA reads as TGTGCCAGTAGGGGTAGCGGGGGGCCCCGGGAGCAGTACTTC. Its protein product is CASRGSGGPREQYF.

The J gene is TRBJ2-3, the V gene TRBV29-1; TRBD2 agrees at 8 bases. Germline CDR1 is SQVTM and CDR2 is ANQGSEA. The CDR3 contains 13 residues. The CDR3 is CSVAGGISDTQYF. DNA for the CDR3: TGCAGTGTCGCGGGAGGAATATCAGATACGCAGTATTTT.

The chain links TRBV7-2 to TRBJ2-5; perhaps TRBD2 as D (5 bases). This CDR3 is built from 13 residues. V dropped 5 bases and J dropped 5 bases, with 12 bases sitting between them. Per germline, CDR1 SGHTA and CDR2 FQGNSA. In DNA, the CDR3 is TGTGCCAGCAGCCCCGGGGTTTTGGAGACCCAGTACTTC. Translated, it gives CASSPGVLETQYF.

The rearrangement joins TRBV29-1 to TRBJ1-1; possible D gene TRBD1, 6 bases. CDR3 length: 13 residues. With 1 base removed from V and 0 bases from J, the gap between germline ends came to 6 bases. Looked up from germline, CDR1 is SQVTM and CDR2 is ANQGSEA. This chain's CDR3 is CSVEGTVNTEAFF. DNA for the CDR3: TGCAGCGTTGAAGGGACAGTGAACACTGAAGCTTTCTTT.

V usage is TRBV20-1 and J usage is TRBJ2-7, with D unclear. This CDR3 spans 11 amino acids. Germline V lookup: CDR1 DFQATT, CDR2 SNEGSKA (reference sequence). The V gene lost 3 bases and the J gene lost 3 bases, with 6 bases spanning the gap. CDR3 region: CSARTIYEQYF. CDR3 nucleotides: TGCAGTGCTAGGACAATCTACGAGCAGTACTTC.

The CDR3 nucleotides are TGTGCCATCTCAGGGGGAGAGTACGAGCAGTACTTC. Translation: CAISGGEYEQYF. This chain uses TRBV10-3 with TRBJ2-7, with TRBD1 matching over 7 bases. Germline values: CDR1 ENHRY, CDR2 SYGVKD. This CDR3 spans 12 amino acids. V lost 8 bases, J lost 4 bases, and 5 bases stayed unmatched.

The genes are TRBV7-9 and TRBJ1-2; maybe TRBD1 (5 bases). The CDR3 runs 14 residues. V lost 6 bases to trimming and J lost 10 bases, with 21 bases between them. Germline-derived CDR1 and CDR2 are SEHNR and FQNEAQ (reference sequence). CDR3 loop: CASRHWDWPFFYTF. CDR3 coding DNA: TGTGCCAGCAGGCACTGGGACTGGCCCTTCTTCTACACCTTC. Looking up the rest from reference TRBV7-9 and TRBJ1-2 gives the full variable domain: DTGVSQNPRHKITKRGQNVTFRCDPISEHNRLYWYRQTLGQGPEFLTYFQNEAQLEKSRLLSDRFSAERPKGSFSTLEIQRTEQGDSAMYLCASRHWDWPFFYTFGSGTRLTVV.

The chain recombines TRBV4-1 with TRBJ2-7, with a weak D call TRBD2 (5 bases). The CDR3 is made up of 17 amino acids. Trimming took off 0 bases at V and 0 bases at J, with 15 bases between the two ends. The germline V gene encodes CDR1 MGHRA and CDR2 YSYEKL. The CDR3 loop reads CASSQDFRTLSSYEQYF. The CDR3 bases are TGCGCCAGCAGCCAAGACTTTAGGACTCTGAGCTCCTACGAGCAGTACTTC.

The chain joins TRBV5-1 to TRBJ2-5; 11 nucleotides align to TRBD2. Germline CDR1 and CDR2: SGHRS and YFSETQ. The V segment lost 4 bases and the J segment 4 bases; nucleotides outside the gene matches: 6. The CDR3 consists of 15 residues. CDR3 bases: TGCGCCAGCAGCGGTAGCGGGAGGGGAGGAGAGACCCAGTACTTC. This sequence encodes CASSGSGRGGETQYF.

This clone has only one observation. Written as DNA, the CDR3 is TGTGCCAGCAGTTCCCCGGGAGAAATAGGCTACGAGCAGTACTTC. Amino acid sequence: CASSSPGEIGYEQYF. The chain couples TRBV27 to TRBJ2-7; tentatively, D is TRBD2 (6 bases). Germline CDR1 and CDR2: MNHEY and SMNVEV (reference sequence). Trimming took off 4 bases at V and 3 bases at J, with 16 bases between the two ends. This CDR3 comprises 15 residues.

The chain is built from TRBV4-1 and TRBJ1-5, with D unresolved. V lost 4 bases to trimming and J lost 4 bases, with 23 bases between them. Germline V lookup: CDR1 MGHRA, CDR2 YSYEKL. The CDR3 spans 18 residues. The CDR3 loop reads CASSPSIPRETRNQPQHF. CDR3 sequence (DNA): TGCGCCAGCAGCCCTTCGATTCCCCGGGAGACTCGGAATCAGCCCCAGCATTTT.

The rearrangement joins TRBV11-2 to TRBJ2-7; D is ambiguous. Trimming left V 2 bases short and J 0 bases short, with 8 bases between. Germline values: CDR1 SGHAT, CDR2 FQNNGV. The CDR3 totals 14 residues. This CDR3 reads CASSLRSGSYEQYF. CDR3 nucleotides: TGTGCCAGCAGCTTAAGGTCAGGCTCCTACGAGCAGTACTTC.

This rearrangement joins TRBV25-1 to TRBJ2-1; the D is unclear. From germline, CDR1 is MGHDK and CDR2 SYGVNS. The ends were cut back, 7 bases at V and 4 bases at J, with 5 bases in the middle. This CDR3 is 11 amino acids long. The CDR3 coding sequence is TGTGCCAGCAATGTATACAATGAGCAGTTCTTC. Its protein product is CASNVYNEQFF.

The V and J genes are TRBV5-5 and TRBJ2-7; 7 positions agree with TRBD2. V shed 5 bases, J shed 6 bases, and the junction held 8 bases outside the gene matches. The CDR3 is 13 amino acids. Germline CDR1 SGHKS, CDR2 YYEKEE (reference sequence). The CDR3 nucleotides read TGTGCCAGCAGGCGGGGGATATTGGGCGAGCAGTACTTC. Residues: CASRRGILGEQYF.

This rearrangement joins TRBV5-8 to TRBJ2-5; D is possibly TRBD2 (5 bases). CDR1 is SGHTS, CDR2 YDEGEE, per germline. The CDR3 totals 16 residues. V dropped 2 bases and J dropped 5 bases, with 19 bases sitting between them. This chain's CDR3 is CASSFGSRAPEETQYF. CDR3 coding DNA: TGTGCCAGCAGCTTTGGGAGCCGGGCCCCCGAGGAGACCCAGTACTTC. Together with reference TRBV5-8 and TRBJ2-5, the CDR3 gives the full variable domain: EAGVTQSPTHLIKTRGQQATLRCSPISGHTSVYWYQQALGLGLQFLLWYDEGEERNRGNFPPRFSGRQFPNYSSELNVNALELEDSALYLCASSFGSRAPEETQYFGPGTRLLVL.

The V and J genes are TRBV6-5 and TRBJ1-3; 7 bases map to TRBD1. Losses at the gene ends were 2 bases for V and 4 bases for J; bases not matched to a gene: 8. Germline values: CDR1 MNHEY, CDR2 SVGAGI. The CDR3 has 16 residues. The CDR3 sequence is CASSYLGRGSGNTIYF. CDR3 sequence (DNA): TGTGCCAGCAGTTACCTGGGCAGGGGGTCCGGAAACACCATATATTTT.

This clone came up once. J is TRBJ1-4 and V is TRBV5-5, with 8 bases aligning to TRBD1. The V gene's germline CDR1 is SGHKS and CDR2 YYEKEE (reference sequence). The CDR3 loop spans 18 amino acids. V shed 1 base and J 8 bases; nucleotides not matched to a gene: 16. In nucleotides, the CDR3 is TGTGCCAGCAGCTTGTCGCAGGGACAGGCTACTCGGAGGGAAAAACTGTTTTTT. Its protein is CASSLSQGQATRREKLFF.

The chain employs TRBV19 and TRBJ2-1; 9 nucleotides line up with TRBD1. There are 16 residues in the CDR3. Trimming at V came to 5 bases and at J to 2 bases, leaving 7 bases not matched to a gene. Germline-derived CDR1 and CDR2 are LNHDA and SQIVND (reference sequence). The CDR3 protein is CASSAGTGSAYNEQFF. The CDR3 bases are TGTGCCAGTAGTGCCGGGACAGGGTCGGCCTACAATGAGCAGTTCTTC.

The chain has TRBV2 and TRBJ2-7; D is unresolved. The CDR3 has 13 residues. V lost 6 bases and J 2 bases, leaving 11 bases between the germline ends. Per germline, CDR1 SNHLY and CDR2 FYNNEI. The CDR3 region is CASRFNSPYEQYF. The CDR3 DNA is TGTGCCAGCAGATTTAACAGCCCCTACGAGCAGTACTTC.

The rearrangement uses TRBV30 and TRBJ1-1, with 8 bases matching TRBD1. Germline V CDR1 and CDR2: GTSNPN, SVGIG (reference sequence). The V and J ends lost 5 bases and 11 bases, in that order; junction bases with no gene match: 19. The CDR3 loop spans 15 amino acids. The CDR3 spells CAWAGTGLISGGAFF. Written as DNA, the CDR3 is TGTGCCTGGGCCGGGACAGGTTTGATATCTGGCGGGGCTTTCTTT.

V usage is TRBV11-2 and J usage is TRBJ2-7; TRBD1 matches 7 bases. The CDR3 has 14 amino acids. V gave up 6 bases and J gave up 2 bases; unmatched junction bases: 7. From germline, CDR1 is SGHAT and CDR2 FQNNGV. In DNA form, the CDR3 reads TGTGCCAGCAGGACTCCGGGACAGACCTACGAGCAGTACTTC. This encodes CASRTPGQTYEQYF.

The rearrangement uses TRBV25-1 and TRBJ2-7; D is perhaps TRBD1 (6 bases). V was trimmed by 3 bases and J by 5 bases, leaving 17 bases between them. Per the germline V gene, CDR1 is MGHDK and CDR2 is SYGVNS. CDR3 length equals 15 residues. Here the CDR3 reads CASSDYGQGIDEQYF. In DNA, the CDR3 is TGTGCCAGCAGTGACTATGGGCAGGGGATCGACGAGCAGTACTTC.